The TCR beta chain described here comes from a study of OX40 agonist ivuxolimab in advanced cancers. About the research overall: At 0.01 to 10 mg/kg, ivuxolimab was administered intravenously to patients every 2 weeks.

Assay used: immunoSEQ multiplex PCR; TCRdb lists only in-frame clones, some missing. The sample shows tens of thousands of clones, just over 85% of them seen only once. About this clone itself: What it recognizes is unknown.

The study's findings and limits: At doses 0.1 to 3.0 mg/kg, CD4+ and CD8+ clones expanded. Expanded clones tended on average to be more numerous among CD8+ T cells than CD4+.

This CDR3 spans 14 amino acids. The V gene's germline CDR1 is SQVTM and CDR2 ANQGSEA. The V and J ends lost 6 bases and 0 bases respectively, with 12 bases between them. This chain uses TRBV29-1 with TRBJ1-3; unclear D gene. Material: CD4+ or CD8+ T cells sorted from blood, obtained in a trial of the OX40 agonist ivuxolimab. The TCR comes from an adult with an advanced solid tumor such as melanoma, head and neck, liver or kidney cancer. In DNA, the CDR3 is TGCAGCGTACGATTTAAATTCTCTGGAAACACCATATATTTT. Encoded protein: CSVRFKFSGNTIYF.